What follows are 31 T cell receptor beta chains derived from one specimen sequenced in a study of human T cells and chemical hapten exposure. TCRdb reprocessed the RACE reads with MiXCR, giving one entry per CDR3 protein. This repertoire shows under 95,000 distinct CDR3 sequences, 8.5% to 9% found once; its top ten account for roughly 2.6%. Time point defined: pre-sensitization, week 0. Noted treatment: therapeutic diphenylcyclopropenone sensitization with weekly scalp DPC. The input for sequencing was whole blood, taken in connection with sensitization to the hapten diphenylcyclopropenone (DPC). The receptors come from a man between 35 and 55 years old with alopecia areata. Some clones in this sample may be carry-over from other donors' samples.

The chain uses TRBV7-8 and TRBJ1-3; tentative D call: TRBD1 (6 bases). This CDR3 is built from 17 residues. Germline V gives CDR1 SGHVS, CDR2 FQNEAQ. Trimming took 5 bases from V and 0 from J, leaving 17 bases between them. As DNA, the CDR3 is TGTGCCAGCAGCGTACTGACAGGTGCCAGCTCTGGAAACACCATATATTTT. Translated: CASSVLTGASSGNTIYF.

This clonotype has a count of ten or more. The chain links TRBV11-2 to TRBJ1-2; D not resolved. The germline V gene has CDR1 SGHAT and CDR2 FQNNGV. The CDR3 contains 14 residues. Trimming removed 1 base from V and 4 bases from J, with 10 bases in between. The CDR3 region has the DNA TGTGCCAGCAGCTTAGGCGGTGGGAGCTATGGCTACACCTTC. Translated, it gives CASSLGGGSYGYTF.

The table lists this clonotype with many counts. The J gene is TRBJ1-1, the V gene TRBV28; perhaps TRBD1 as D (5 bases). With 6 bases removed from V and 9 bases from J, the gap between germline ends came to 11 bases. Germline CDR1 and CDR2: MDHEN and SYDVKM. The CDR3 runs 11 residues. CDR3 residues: CASRQVQKAFF. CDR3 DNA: TGTGCCAGCAGACAGGTTCAGAAAGCTTTCTTT.

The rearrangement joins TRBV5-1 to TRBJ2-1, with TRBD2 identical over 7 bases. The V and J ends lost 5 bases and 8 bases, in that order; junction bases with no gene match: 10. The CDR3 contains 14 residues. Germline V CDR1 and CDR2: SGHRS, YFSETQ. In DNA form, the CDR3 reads TGCGCCAGCAGTCCAAGCGGGACCCTGTATGAGCAGTTCTTC. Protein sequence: CASSPSGTLYEQFF.

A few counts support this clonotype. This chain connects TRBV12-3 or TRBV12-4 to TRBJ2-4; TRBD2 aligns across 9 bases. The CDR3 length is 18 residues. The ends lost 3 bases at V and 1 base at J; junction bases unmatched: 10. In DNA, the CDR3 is TGTGCCAGCAGTTTCCGGCTAGCGGGATCGGTGGCCAAAAACATTCAGTACTTC. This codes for CASSFRLAGSVAKNIQYF.

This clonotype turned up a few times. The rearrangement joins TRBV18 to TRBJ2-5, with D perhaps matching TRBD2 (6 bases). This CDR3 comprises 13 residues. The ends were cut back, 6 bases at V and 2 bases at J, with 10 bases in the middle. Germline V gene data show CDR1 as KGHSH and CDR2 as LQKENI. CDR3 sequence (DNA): TGTGCCAGCTCCCTGACTAGACAAGAGACCCAGTACTTC. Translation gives CASSLTRQETQYF.

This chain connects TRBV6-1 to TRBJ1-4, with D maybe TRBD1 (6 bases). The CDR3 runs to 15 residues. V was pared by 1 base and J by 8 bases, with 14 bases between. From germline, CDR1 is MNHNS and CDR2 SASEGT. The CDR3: CASSEGGGPREKLFF. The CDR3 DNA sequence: TGTGCCAGCAGTGAAGGGGGGGGGCCCAGGGAAAAACTGTTTTTT.

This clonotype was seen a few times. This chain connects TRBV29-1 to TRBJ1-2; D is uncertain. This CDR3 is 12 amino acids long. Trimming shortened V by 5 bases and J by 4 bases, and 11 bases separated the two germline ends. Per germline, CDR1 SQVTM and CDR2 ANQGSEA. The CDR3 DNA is TGCAGCGTTTCCCCTCCGAGCTATGGCTACACCTTC. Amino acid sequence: CSVSPPSYGYTF.

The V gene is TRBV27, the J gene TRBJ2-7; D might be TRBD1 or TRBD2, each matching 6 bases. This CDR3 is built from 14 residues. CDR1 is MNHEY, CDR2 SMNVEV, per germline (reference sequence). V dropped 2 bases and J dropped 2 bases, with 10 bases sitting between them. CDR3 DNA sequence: TGTGCCAGCAGTTTACAACGGGGGCCCTACGAGCAGTACTTC. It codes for CASSLQRGPYEQYF.

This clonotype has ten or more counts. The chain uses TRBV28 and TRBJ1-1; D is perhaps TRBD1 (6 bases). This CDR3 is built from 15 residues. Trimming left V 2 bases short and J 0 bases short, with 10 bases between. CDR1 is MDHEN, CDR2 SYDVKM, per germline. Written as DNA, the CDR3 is TGTGCCAGCAGTTTAATGGACAGTATGAACACTGAAGCTTTCTTT. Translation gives CASSLMDSMNTEAFF.

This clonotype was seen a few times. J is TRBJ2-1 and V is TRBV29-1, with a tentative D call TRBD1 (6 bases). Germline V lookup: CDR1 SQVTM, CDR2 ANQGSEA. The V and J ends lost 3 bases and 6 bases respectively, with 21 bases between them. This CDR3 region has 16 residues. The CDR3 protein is CSVEGTPMSVSNEQFF. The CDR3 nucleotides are TGCAGCGTTGAGGGGACACCAATGAGTGTATCCAATGAGCAGTTCTTC.

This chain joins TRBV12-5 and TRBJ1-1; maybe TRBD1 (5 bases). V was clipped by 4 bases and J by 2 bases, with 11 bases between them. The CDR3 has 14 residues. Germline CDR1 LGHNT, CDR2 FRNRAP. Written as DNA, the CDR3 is TGTGCTAGTGGTTGGGGGACCTCTAACACTGAAGCTTTCTTT. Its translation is CASGWGTSNTEAFF.

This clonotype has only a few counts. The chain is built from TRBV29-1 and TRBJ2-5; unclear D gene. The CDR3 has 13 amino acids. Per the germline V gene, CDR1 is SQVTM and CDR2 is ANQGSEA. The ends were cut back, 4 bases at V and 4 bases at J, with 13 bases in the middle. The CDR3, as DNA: TGCAGCGTTGCGTGGCAGTCTGGAGAGACCCAGTACTTC. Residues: CSVAWQSGETQYF. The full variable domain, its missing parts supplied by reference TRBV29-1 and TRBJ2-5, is SAVISQKPSRDICQRGTSLTIQCQVDSQVTMMFWYRQQPGQSLTLIATANQGSEATYESGFVIDKFPISRPNLTFSTLTVSNMSPEDSSIYLCSVAWQSGETQYFGPGTRLLVL.

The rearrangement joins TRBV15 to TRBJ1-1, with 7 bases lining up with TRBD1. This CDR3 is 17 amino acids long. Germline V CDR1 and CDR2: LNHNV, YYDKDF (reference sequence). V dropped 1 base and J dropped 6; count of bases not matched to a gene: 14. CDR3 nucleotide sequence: TGTGCCACCAGCAGAGGAAATACAGGGGCCCCAATATCTGAAGCTTTCTTT. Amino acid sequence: CATSRGNTGAPISEAFF.

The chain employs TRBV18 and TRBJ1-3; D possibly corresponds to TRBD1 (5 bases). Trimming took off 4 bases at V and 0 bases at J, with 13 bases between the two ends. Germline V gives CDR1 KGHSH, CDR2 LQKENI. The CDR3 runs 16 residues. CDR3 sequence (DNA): TGTGCCAGCTCACTCGTAGACAGCCACTCTGGAAACACCATATATTTT. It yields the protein CASSLVDSHSGNTIYF.

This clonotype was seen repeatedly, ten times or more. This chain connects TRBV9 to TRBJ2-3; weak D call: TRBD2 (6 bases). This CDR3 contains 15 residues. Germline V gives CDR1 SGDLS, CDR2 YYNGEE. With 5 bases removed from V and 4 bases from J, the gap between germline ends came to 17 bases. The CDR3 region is CASSRRPGGSDTQYF. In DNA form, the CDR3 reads TGTGCCAGCAGTCGACGGCCTGGGGGGTCAGATACGCAGTATTTT.

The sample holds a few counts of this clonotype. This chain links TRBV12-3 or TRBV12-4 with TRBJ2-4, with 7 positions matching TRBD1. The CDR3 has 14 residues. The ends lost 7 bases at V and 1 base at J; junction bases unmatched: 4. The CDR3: CASTTTGAKNIQYF. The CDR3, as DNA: TGTGCCAGCACCACGACAGGGGCCAAAAACATTCAGTACTTC.

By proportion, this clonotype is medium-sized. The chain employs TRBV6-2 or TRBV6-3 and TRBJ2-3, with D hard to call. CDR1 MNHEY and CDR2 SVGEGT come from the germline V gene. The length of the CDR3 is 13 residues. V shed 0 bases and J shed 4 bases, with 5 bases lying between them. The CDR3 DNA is TGTGCCAGCAGTTACTCGTCGGCAGATACGCAGTATTTT. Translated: CASSYSSADTQYF.

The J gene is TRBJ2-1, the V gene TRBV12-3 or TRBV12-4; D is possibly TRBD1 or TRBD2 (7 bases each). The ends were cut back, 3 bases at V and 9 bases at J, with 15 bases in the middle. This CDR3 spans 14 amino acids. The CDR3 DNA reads TGTGCCAGCAGTTTTGCAGGGGGGGTGAGTGAGCAGTTCTTC. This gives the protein CASSFAGGVSEQFF.

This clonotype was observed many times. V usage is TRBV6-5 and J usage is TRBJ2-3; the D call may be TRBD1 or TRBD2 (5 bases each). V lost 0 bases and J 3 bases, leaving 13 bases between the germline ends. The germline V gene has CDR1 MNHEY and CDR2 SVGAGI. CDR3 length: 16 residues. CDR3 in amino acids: CASSYSRLQETDTQYF. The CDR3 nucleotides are TGTGCCAGCAGTTACTCGCGACTACAGGAGACAGATACGCAGTATTTT.

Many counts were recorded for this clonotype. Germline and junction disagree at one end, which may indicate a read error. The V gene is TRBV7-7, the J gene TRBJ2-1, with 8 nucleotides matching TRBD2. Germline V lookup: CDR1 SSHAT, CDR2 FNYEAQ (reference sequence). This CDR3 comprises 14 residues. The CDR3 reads CASSLGGTSNEQFF. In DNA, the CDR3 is TGTGCTAGCAGCTTAGGTGGGACTAGCAATGAGCAGTTCTTC.

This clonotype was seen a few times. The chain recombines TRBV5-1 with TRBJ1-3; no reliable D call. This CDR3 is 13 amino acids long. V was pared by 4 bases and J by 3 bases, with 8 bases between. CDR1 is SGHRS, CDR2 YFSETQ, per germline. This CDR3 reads CASSPSNGNTIYF. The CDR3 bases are TGCGCCAGCAGCCCGAGCAATGGAAACACCATATATTTT.

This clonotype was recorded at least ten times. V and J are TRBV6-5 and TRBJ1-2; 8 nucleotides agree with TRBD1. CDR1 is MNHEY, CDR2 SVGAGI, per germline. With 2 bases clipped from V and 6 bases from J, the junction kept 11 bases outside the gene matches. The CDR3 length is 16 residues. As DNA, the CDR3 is TGTGCCAGCAGTTACCGCCCTTTGGGACAGGCGGATGGCTACACCTTC. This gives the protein CASSYRPLGQADGYTF.

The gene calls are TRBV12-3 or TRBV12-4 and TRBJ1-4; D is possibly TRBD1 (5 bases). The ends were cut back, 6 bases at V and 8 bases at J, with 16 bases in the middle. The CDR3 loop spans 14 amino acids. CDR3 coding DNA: TGTGCCAGCAGGCTGCGGGGCCTAGAGGAAAAACTGTTTTTT. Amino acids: CASRLRGLEEKLFF.

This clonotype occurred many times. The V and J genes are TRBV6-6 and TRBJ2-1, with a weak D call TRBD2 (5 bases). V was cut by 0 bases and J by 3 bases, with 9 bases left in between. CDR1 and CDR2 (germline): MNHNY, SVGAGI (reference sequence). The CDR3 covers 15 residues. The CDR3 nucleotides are TGTGCCAGCAGTTACTCAAGCGGAGGCTACAATGAGCAGTTCTTC. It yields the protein CASSYSSGGYNEQFF.

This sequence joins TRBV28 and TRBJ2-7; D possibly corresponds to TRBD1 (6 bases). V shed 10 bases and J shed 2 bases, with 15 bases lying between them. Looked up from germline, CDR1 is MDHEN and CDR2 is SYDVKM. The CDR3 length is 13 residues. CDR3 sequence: CATGVTGPYEQYV. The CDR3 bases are TGTGCCACCGGGGTGACAGGCCCCTACGAGCAGTACGTC.

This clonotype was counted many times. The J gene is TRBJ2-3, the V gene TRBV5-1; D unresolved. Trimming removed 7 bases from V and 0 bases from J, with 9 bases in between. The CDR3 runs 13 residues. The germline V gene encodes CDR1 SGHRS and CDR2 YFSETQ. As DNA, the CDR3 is TGCGCCAGCCAGGAGTCTAGCACAGATACGCAGTATTTT. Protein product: CASQESSTDTQYF.

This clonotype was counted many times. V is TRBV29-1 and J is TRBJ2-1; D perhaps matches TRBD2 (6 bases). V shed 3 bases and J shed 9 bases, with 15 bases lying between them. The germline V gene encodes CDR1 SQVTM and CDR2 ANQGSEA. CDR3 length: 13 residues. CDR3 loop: CSVDQTRLVEQFF. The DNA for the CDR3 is TGCAGCGTTGACCAGACTAGACTAGTTGAGCAGTTCTTC.

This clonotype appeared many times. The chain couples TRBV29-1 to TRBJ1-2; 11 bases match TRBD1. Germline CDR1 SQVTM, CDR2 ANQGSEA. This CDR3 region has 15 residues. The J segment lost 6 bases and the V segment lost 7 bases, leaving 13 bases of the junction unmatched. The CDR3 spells CSAVFPGQGEDGYTF. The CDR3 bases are TGCAGCGCCGTCTTCCCGGGACAGGGGGAGGATGGCTACACCTTC.

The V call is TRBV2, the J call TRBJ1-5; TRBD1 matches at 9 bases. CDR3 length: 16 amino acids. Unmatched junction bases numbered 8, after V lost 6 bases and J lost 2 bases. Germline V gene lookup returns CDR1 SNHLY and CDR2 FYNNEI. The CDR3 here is CASRPHRGPGNQPQHF. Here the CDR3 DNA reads TGTGCCAGCAGACCTCACAGGGGGCCGGGCAATCAGCCCCAGCATTTT.

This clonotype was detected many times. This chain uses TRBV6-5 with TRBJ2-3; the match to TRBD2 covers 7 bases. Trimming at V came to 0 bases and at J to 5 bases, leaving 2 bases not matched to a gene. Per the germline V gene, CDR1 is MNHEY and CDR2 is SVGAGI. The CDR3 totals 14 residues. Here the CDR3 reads CASSYSRGGDTQYF. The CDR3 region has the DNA TGTGCCAGCAGTTACTCGCGCGGGGGAGATACGCAGTATTTT.